This paragraph reports one T cell receptor (beta chain). The sample belongs to a study of blood T cell repertoires in COVID-19. Study-level information: From the United States, Italy and Spain came samples of acute and convalescent COVID-19. T cells, B-cell-depleted T cells, or PBMCs provided the cDNA or gDNA that served as material.

Authors' processing steps: Reference gene primer amplification gave estimated nucleated cell counts. This table comes from immunoSEQ multiplex PCR, and its TCRdb copy is limited to in-frame clones, with some not included. That table furnishes V, J and clone size, whereas the DNA furnished D and trimming. The sample shows 250,000 to 300,000 clones, around 91% of them seen only once. The ends lost 4 bases at V and 5 bases at J; junction bases unmatched: 11. CDR1 KGHSH and CDR2 LQKENI come from the germline V gene. This CDR3 spans 17 amino acids. The chain is built from TRBV18 and TRBJ2-3; 11 bases fit TRBD2. Specimen: peripheral blood. The sequence came from a woman aged 60 to 75 with acute or convalescent COVID-19. The CDR3: CASSRGSGLAGIDTQYF. Here the CDR3 DNA reads TGTGCCAGCTCACGAGGTTCTGGACTAGCGGGTATAGATACGCAGTATTTT.